The rows below give T cell receptor beta chains drawn from one sample of a study of blood T cells in healthy people across ages. TCRdb passed the 5' RACE reads through MiXCR, listing each CDR3 protein once. The data show more than 1 million distinct CDR3 sequences, around 45% seen once. The sample comprised blood. Source of these receptors: a woman aged 60-70 years in good health. Each CDR3 is given without its conserved first and last residue. The order of the fields is CDR3 length, V gene, clone size, J gene, CDR3 protein. Clone size, where shown, is once, few, many, or a class for clones that have expanded.

>10|TRBV5-1|-|TRBJ1-1
ASSLVAGEAF
>13|TRBV10-1|-|TRBJ2-3
ASSESSGSADTQY
>14|TRBV12-3/TRBV12-4|once|TRBJ1-4
ASSLTPGTGNEKLF
>10|TRBV12-3/TRBV12-4|-|TRBJ2-2
ASSRDPGELF
>10|TRBV2|-|TRBJ2-1
ASRDFSGQQF
>14|TRBV10-3|few|TRBJ1-1
AISAGDRGPNTEAF
>15|TRBV12-3/TRBV12-4|-|TRBJ1-6
ASSLTVGTGLNSPLH
>13|TRBV11-1|-|TRBJ2-3
ASSRLARAADTQY
>10|TRBV29-1|few|TRBJ2-7
SVAHSTYEQY
>13|TRBV5-1|-|TRBJ2-3
ASSLGVGGADTQY
>12|TRBV6-2/TRBV6-3|-|-
TSSYRSGSYEQY
>15|TRBV12-3/TRBV12-4|few|TRBJ2-3
ASSPGRGTGETDTQY
>12|TRBV29-1|-|TRBJ2-2
SVEAGGNTGELF
>12|TRBV9|-|-
ASSVGVAGGEQY
>14|TRBV9|-|TRBJ2-1
ASSVGLTSGINEQF
>15|TRBV6-5|-|TRBJ2-5
TSSYGLGTLGEETQY
>13|TRBV4-2|-|TRBJ2-1
ASSQVSGTRSEQF
>11|TRBV29-1|many|TRBJ2-1
SVLGLTYNEQF
>12|TRBV7-2|few|TRBJ2-7
ASSFSSGNYEQY